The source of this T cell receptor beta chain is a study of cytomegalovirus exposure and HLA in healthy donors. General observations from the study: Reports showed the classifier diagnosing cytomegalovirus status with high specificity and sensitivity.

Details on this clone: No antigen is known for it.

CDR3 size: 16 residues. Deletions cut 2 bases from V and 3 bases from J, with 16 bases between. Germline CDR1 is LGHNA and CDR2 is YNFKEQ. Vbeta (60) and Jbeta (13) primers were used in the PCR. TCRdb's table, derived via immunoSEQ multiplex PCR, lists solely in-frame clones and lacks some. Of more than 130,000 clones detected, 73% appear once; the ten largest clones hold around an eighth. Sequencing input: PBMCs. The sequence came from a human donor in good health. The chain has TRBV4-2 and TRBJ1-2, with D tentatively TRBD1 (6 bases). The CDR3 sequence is CASSQIRGEGDYGYTF. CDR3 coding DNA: TGTGCCAGCAGCCAAATCCGAGGGGAGGGGGACTATGGCTACACCTTC.